This TCR beta chain was captured in a study of cytomegalovirus exposure and HLA in healthy donors. Whole-study context: The roughly 110 validation repertoires were reported in a later analysis to have been generated on the same platform as the approximately 700 first-cohort repertoires.

The study's findings and limits: The study listed 150 to 200 cytomegalovirus-associated TCR beta chains.

The donors were part of the roughly 120-subject validation cohort, which stood apart from the approximately 670-subject first cohort. Here immunoSEQ multiplex PCR was the method, and the copy in TCRdb shows in-frame clones only, minus some. Of 200,000 to 250,000 clones in the sample, approximately 83% were seen once. This CDR3 comprises 15 residues. Trimming took 3 bases from V and 5 from J, leaving 13 bases between them. The germline gives CDR1 LNHDA, CDR2 SQIVND (reference sequence). As to this clone: Its antigen is still unknown.

The receptor was isolated from a woman in her 30s in good health and CMV-seropositive. The chain recombines TRBV19 with TRBJ2-2; tentatively, D is TRBD1 or TRBD2 (6 bases each). The material sequenced was PBMCs. The CDR3 sequence is CASSIGRGGTGELFF. Here the CDR3 DNA reads TGTGCCAGTAGTATCGGCAGGGGAGGAACCGGGGAGCTGTTTTTT.